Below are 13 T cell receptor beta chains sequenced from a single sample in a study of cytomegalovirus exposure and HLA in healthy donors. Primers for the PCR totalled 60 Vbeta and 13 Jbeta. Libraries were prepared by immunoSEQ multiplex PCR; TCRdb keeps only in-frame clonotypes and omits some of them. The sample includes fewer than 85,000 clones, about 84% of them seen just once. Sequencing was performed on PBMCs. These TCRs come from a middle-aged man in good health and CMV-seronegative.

CDR3 region: CASSLGGTSGGLNTQYF. CDR3 DNA: TGCGCCAGCAGCTTGGGCGGGACTAGCGGGGGCCTAAATACGCAGTATTTT. J is TRBJ2-3 and V is TRBV5-1; 14 nucleotides align to TRBD2. The V gene end was trimmed by 0 bases and the J gene end by 7 bases; junction bases not matched to a gene: 7. This CDR3 is built from 17 residues. CDR1 and CDR2 from the germline V gene are SGHRS and YFSETQ. Looking up the rest from reference TRBV5-1 and TRBJ2-3 gives the full variable domain: KAGVTQTPRYLIKTRGQQVTLSCSPISGHRSVSWYQQTPGQGLQFLFEYFSETQRNKGNFPGRFSGRQFSNSRSEMNVSTLELGDSALYLCASSLGGTSGGLNTQYFGPGTRLTVL.

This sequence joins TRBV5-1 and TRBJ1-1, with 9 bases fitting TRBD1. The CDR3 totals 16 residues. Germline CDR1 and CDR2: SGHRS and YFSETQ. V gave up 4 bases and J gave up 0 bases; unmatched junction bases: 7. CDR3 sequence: CASSKETGGVNTEAFF. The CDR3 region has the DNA TGCGCCAGCAGCAAGGAGACAGGGGGGGTGAACACTGAAGCTTTCTTT.

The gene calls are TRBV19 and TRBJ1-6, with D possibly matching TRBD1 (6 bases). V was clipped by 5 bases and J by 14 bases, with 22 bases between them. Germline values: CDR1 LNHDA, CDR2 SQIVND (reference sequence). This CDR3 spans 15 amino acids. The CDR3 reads CASSFFVGAAMSLHF. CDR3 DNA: TGTGCCAGTAGTTTTTTTGTGGGGGCAGCGATGTCCCTCCACTTT.

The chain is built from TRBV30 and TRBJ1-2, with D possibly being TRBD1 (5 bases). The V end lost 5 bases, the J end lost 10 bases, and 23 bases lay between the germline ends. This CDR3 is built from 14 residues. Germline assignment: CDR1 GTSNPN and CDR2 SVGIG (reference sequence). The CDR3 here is CAWEYRNLRVDYTF. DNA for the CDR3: TGTGCCTGGGAGTATCGCAACCTCAGGGTGGACTACACCTTC.

CDR3 region: CASSPGYGYTF. The CDR3 nucleotides are TGTGCCAGCAGTCCCGGGTATGGCTACACCTTC. This chain joins TRBV6-5 and TRBJ1-2; D remains unclear. This CDR3 has 11 residues. The V end lost 5 bases, the J end lost 5 bases, and 6 bases lay between the germline ends. Germline CDR1 is MNHEY and CDR2 is SVGAGI.

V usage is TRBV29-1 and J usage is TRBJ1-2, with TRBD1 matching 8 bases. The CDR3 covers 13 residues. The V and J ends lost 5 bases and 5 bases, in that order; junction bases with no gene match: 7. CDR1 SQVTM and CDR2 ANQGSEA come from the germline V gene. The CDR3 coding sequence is TGCAGCGTTCAGCAGGGGGCTGGGTATGGCTACACCTTC. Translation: CSVQQGAGYGYTF.

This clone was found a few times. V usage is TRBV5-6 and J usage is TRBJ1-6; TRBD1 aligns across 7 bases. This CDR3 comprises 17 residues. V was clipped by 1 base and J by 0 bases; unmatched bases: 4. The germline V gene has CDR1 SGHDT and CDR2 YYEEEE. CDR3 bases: TGTGCCAGCAGCTTGCCGGGACAGAGCTCCTATAATTCACCCCTCCACTTT. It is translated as CASSLPGQSSYNSPLHF.

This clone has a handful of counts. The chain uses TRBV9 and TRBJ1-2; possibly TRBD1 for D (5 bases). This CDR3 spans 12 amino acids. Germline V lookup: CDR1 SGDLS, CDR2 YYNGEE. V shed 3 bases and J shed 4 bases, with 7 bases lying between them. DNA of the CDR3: TGTGCCAGCAGCGCGACAGCCTATGGCTACACCTTC. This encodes CASSATAYGYTF. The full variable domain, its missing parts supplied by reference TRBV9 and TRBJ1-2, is DSGVTQTPKHLITATGQRVTLRCSPRSGDLSVYWYQQSLDQGLQFLIQYYNGEERAKGNILERFSAQQFPDLHSELNLSSLELGDSALYFCASSATAYGYTFGSGTRLTVV.

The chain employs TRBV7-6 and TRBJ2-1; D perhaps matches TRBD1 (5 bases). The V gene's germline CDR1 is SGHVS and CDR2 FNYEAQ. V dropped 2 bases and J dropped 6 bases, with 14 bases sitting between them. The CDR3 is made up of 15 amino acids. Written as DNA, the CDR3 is TGTGCCAGCAGCTTAACTGGCAGGGTATCCAATGAGCAGTTCTTC. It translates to CASSLTGRVSNEQFF.

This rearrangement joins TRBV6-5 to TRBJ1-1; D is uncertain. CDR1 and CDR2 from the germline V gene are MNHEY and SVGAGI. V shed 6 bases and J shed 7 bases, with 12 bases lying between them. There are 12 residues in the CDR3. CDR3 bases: TGTGCCAGCAGGAGAGGCAACGGTGAAGCTTTCTTT. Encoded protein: CASRRGNGEAFF.

In DNA, the CDR3 is TGTGCCAGTAGTATAGGTGAGGGGCGGGAGGAGACCCAGTACTTC. Translated: CASSIGEGREETQYF. The V and J genes are TRBV19 and TRBJ2-5; 7 positions match TRBD2. CDR1 LNHDA and CDR2 SQIVND come from the germline V gene (reference sequence). V shed 1 base, J shed 5 bases, and the junction held 7 bases outside the gene matches. The CDR3 has 15 amino acids.

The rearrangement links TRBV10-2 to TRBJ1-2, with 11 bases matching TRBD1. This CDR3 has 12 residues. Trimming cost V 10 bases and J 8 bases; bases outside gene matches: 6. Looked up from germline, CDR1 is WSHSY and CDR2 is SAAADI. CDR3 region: CAIGQGAKGYTF. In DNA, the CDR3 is TGCGCCATCGGACAGGGGGCGAAAGGCTACACCTTC.

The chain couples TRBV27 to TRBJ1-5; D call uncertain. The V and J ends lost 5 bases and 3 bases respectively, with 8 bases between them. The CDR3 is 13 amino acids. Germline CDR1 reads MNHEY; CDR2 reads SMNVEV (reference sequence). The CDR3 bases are TGTGCCAGCAGTCTCTCTCCCAATCAGCCCCAGCATTTT. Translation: CASSLSPNQPQHF.